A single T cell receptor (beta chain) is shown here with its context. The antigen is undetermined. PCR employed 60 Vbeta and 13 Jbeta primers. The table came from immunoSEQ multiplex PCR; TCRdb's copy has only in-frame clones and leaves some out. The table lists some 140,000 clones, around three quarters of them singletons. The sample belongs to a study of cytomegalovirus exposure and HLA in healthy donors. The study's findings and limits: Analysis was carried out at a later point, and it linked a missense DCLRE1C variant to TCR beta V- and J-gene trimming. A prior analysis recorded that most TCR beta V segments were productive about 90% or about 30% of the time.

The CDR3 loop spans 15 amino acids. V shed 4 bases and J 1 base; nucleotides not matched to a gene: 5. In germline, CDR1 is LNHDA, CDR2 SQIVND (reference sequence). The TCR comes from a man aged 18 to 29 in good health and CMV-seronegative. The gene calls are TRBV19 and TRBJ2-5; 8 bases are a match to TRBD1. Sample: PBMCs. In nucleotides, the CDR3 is TGTGCCAGTAGTAGCCTCGGGACAGGCCAAGAGACCCAGTACTTC. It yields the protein CASSSLGTGQETQYF.